Listed here are 18 T cell receptor beta chains from one sample, sequenced in a study of spatial heterogeneity in lung cancer. Indicated time point: sample taken at primary tumor resection. Researchers sequenced whole RNA taken from tumor, nontumor lung or frozen PBMC without sorting. TCRdb reanalysed the 5' RACE reads using MiXCR and keeps one entry per CDR3 protein. The table includes about 21,000 distinct CDR3 sequences, roughly 4.6% detected once. The sequencing here drew on PBMCs, taken at surgery. These receptors originate from a male donor with early-stage non-small cell lung cancer.

This clonotype was recorded a few times. This chain links TRBV30 with TRBJ1-1; weak D call: TRBD1 (6 bases). Per the germline V gene, CDR1 is GTSNPN and CDR2 is SVGIG (reference sequence). Trimming took off 1 base at V and 10 bases at J, with 13 bases between the two ends. CDR3 size: 12 residues. Here the CDR3 reads CAWSGGPVGAFF. The CDR3 DNA reads TGTGCCTGGAGTGGGGGGCCCGTCGGAGCTTTCTTT.

The chain joins TRBV2 to TRBJ2-3; D remains ambiguous. CDR3 length: 14 amino acids. Germline V gene lookup returns CDR1 SNHLY and CDR2 FYNNEI. The V end was cut by 5 bases, the J end by 0 bases, with 9 bases between. CDR3 nucleotide sequence: TGTGCCAGCAGTTTCTCCACTAGCACAGATACGCAGTATTTT. Amino acids: CASSFSTSTDTQYF.

This chain links TRBV7-8 with TRBJ2-2; 8 bases line up with TRBD1. The CDR3 contains 15 residues. Germline V CDR1 and CDR2: SGHVS, FQNEAQ. Germline trimming cut 0 bases from V and 7 bases from J; bases unmatched to any gene: 4. The CDR3 DNA reads as TGTGCCAGCAGCTTAGCGGTACAGGGGGGCGGGGAGCTGTTTTTT. It codes for CASSLAVQGGGELFF.

By share of the sample, this clonotype is medium-sized. CDR3 DNA: TGTGCCAGCAGCAATCAGGGTGCGGAGACCCAGTACTTC. Its protein is CASSNQGAETQYF. The chain combines TRBV12-3 or TRBV12-4 with TRBJ2-5; D is possibly TRBD1 (5 bases). Deletions cut 6 bases from V and 5 bases from J, with 13 bases between. CDR3 length: 13 residues.

This clonotype was detected many times. The CDR3 DNA follows: TGTGCCAGCAGCTACAGCCCCGGGTCTAAAGCTTTCTTT. This translates into CASSYSPGSKAFF. V gene TRBV7-9 combines with J gene TRBJ1-1, with D unclear. V gave up 4 bases and J gave up 9 bases, with 15 bases separating them. CDR1 and CDR2 (germline): SEHNR, FQNEAQ (reference sequence). CDR3 length: 13 amino acids.

This clonotype was seen repeatedly, ten times or more. The chain is built from TRBV6-5 and TRBJ2-6; no clear D. This CDR3 region has 16 residues. The V end was cut by 3 bases, the J end by 0 bases, with 9 bases between. Germline V gene data show CDR1 as MNHEY and CDR2 as SVGAGI. Here the CDR3 reads CASSYKSHSGANVLTF. The CDR3 coding sequence is TGTGCCAGCAGTTATAAGAGTCACTCTGGGGCCAACGTCCTGACTTTC.

In its sample, this clonotype was seen many times. J is TRBJ2-5 and V is TRBV7-9; 15 nucleotides match TRBD2. Germline V gene lookup returns CDR1 SEHNR and CDR2 FQNEAQ (reference sequence). With V trimmed by 7 bases and J by 2 bases, 17 bases remained unmatched. There are 20 residues in the CDR3. CDR3 nucleotide sequence: TGTGCCAGCACCCCAAAGAGAGGGACTAGCGGGGGGAGTACTCAAGAGACCCAGTACTTC. It translates to CASTPKRGTSGGSTQETQYF. The variable domain in full, with the rest retrieved from reference TRBV7-9 and TRBJ2-5, is DTGVSQNPRHKITKRGQNVTFRCDPISEHNRLYWYRQTLGQGPEFLTYFQNEAQLEKSRLLSDRFSAERPKGSFSTLEIQRTEQGDSAMYLCASTPKRGTSGGSTQETQYFGPGTRLLVL.

This clonotype was counted many times. The chain joins TRBV6-2 or TRBV6-3 to TRBJ2-7; possibly TRBD2 for D (5 bases). Per germline, CDR1 MNHEY and CDR2 SVGEGT. Deletions cut 0 bases from V and 3 bases from J, with 9 bases between. The CDR3 totals 14 residues. CDR3 protein: CASSYSTRGYEQYF. The CDR3 DNA reads TGTGCCAGCAGTTACTCGACACGGGGCTACGAGCAGTACTTC.

With respect to this clonotype: A much larger clone differs from this one at a single base, so this may be a read error. The genes are TRBV9 and TRBJ2-1, with 9 bases lining up with TRBD2. After removal of 2 bases from V and 6 bases from J, the junction contained 6 bases not matched to a gene. The CDR3 runs 15 residues. The germline CDR1 and CDR2 sequences are SGDLS and YYNGEE. In nucleotides, the CDR3 is TGTGCCAGCAGCGTCCTAGCGGGGACCTGCAATGAGCAGTTCTTC. Translation: CASSVLAGTCNEQFF.

J is TRBJ2-3 and V is TRBV12-3 or TRBV12-4; D assignment may be TRBD1 or TRBD2 (5 bases each). The V end was cut by 3 bases, the J end by 4 bases, with 11 bases between. CDR3 length: 14 amino acids. The CDR3 is CASSFGGSADTQYF. In DNA form, the CDR3 reads TGTGCCAGCAGTTTTGGGGGTTCGGCAGATACGCAGTATTTT.

As concerns this clonotype: A much more abundant neighbour one base away suggests this may be a read error. In nucleotides, the CDR3 is TGTGCCATCAGTGTGGCGTTTTCCTACAATGGGCAGTTCTTC. Its translation: CAISVAFSYNGQFF. The chain links TRBV10-3 to TRBJ2-1, with D unclear. Germline CDR1 and CDR2: ENHRY and SYGVKD. The CDR3 extends over 14 amino acids.

The rearrangement uses TRBV20-1 and TRBJ2-3, with 8 bases fitting TRBD2. The CDR3 length is 15 residues. The ends lost 7 bases at V and 1 base at J; junction bases unmatched: 10. Germline CDR1 DFQATT, CDR2 SNEGSKA (reference sequence). The CDR3 is CSELRAGGRTDTQYF. In DNA form, the CDR3 reads TGCAGTGAGCTGCGGGCGGGGGGCCGCACAGATACGCAGTATTTT.

This clonotype was recorded many times. The chain joins TRBV7-2 to TRBJ2-5, with a tentative D call TRBD2 (5 bases). Between the trimmed V and J ends, which lost 2 bases and 5 bases, there was a span of 15 bases. The CDR3 is 15 amino acids. The germline CDR1 and CDR2 sequences are SGHTA and FQGNSA. The CDR3 nucleotides read TGTGCCAGCAGCTTAAGGCGAGGGAAAGGCGAGACCCAGTACTTC. It yields the protein CASSLRRGKGETQYF.

The table lists this clonotype with a few counts. The chain couples TRBV20-1 to TRBJ2-7; TRBD1 matches 10 bases. The germline V gene encodes CDR1 DFQATT and CDR2 SNEGSKA (reference sequence). The V segment lost 6 bases and the J segment 2 bases; nucleotides outside the gene matches: 7. CDR3 length: 14 residues. CDR3 in amino acids: CSANDRGPAYEQYF. CDR3 bases: TGCAGTGCCAACGACAGGGGGCCGGCCTACGAGCAGTACTTC.

This clonotype came up many times. This chain connects TRBV12-3 or TRBV12-4 to TRBJ2-2, with a tentative D call TRBD2 (6 bases). The V and J ends lost 7 bases and 6 bases respectively, with 12 bases between them. The CDR3 totals 13 residues. CDR3: CASTNGGAGELFF. In DNA form, the CDR3 reads TGTGCCAGCACCAACGGGGGAGCCGGGGAGCTGTTTTTT.

This clonotype is termed medium-sized. This chain uses TRBV28 with TRBJ2-7; D unresolved. V dropped 5 bases and J dropped 5 bases, with 16 bases sitting between them. Germline CDR1 is MDHEN and CDR2 is SYDVKM. The CDR3 covers 14 residues. The CDR3 spells CASSRPGGVNEQYF. CDR3 sequence (DNA): TGTGCCAGCAGTCGCCCCGGTGGGGTAAACGAGCAGTACTTC. Together with reference TRBV28 and TRBJ2-7, the CDR3 gives the full variable domain: DVKVTQSSRYLVKRTGEKVFLECVQDMDHENMFWYRQDPGLGLRLIYFSYDVKMKEKGDIPEGYSVSREKKERFSLILESASTNQTSMYLCASSRPGGVNEQYFGPGTRLTVT.

By frequency in the sample, this clonotype is medium-sized (0.01 to 0.1%). J is TRBJ1-5 and V is TRBV28; weak D call: TRBD1 (6 bases). The V and J ends lost 6 bases and 2 bases respectively, with 17 bases between them. The CDR3 totals 16 residues. Germline V gene data show CDR1 as MDHEN and CDR2 as SYDVKM. CDR3 loop: CASSLLQGFGNQPQHF. The CDR3 DNA is TGTGCCAGCAGCCTGCTACAGGGTTTCGGCAATCAGCCCCAGCATTTT.

This clonotype has at least ten counts. The chain combines TRBV2 with TRBJ2-2, with TRBD1 matching 10 bases. This CDR3 is built from 15 residues. Germline-derived CDR1 and CDR2 are SNHLY and FYNNEI. With 6 bases clipped from V and 1 base from J, the junction kept 2 bases outside the gene matches. The CDR3 region has the DNA TGTGCCAGCAGGGGGACAGGGGAGAACACCGGGGAGCTGTTTTTT. Its translation is CASRGTGENTGELFF.